The clone carrying this T cell receptor (beta chain) came up a few times. These data belong to a study of T cells in Graves' hyperthyroidism and ophthalmopathy. CDR1 is SGHVS and CDR2 is FNYEAQ in the germline V gene. V gave up 2 bases and J gave up 2 bases, with 10 bases separating them. There are 15 residues in the CDR3. Ophthalmopathy in the patients scored at least 3 on Clinical Activity Score and at least 4 on NOSPECS grade, lasting under 3 months. A 10 ml volume of fresh peripheral blood provided the PBMCs. Researchers amplified the TCR beta CDR3 regions from RNA transcripts. When the TCR CDR3 underwent first-round RT-PCR, the HTBI primer set was used. One entry per CDR3 protein results from TCRdb running MiXCR on the multiplex PCR reads. Seen here are about 600,000 distinct CDR3 sequences, more than 15% observed once, and the top ten hold under 3.5%.

The J gene is TRBJ1-5, the V gene TRBV7-6; weak D call: TRBD1 (5 bases). The clonotype originates from a woman in her thirties or forties with Graves' ophthalmopathy. The sequenced sample consisted of blood. CDR3 region: CASSLTPTGNQPQHF. The CDR3 DNA is TGTGCCAGCAGCTTAACTCCGACAGGCAATCAGCCCCAGCATTTT.